The 22 T cell receptor beta chains reported below all come from one sample, sequenced in a study of Graves' ophthalmopathy and Graves' hyperthyroidism. From RNA, the CDR3 regions of TCR beta chains were amplified and sequenced. The workflow started with a first-round RT-PCR run with HTBI primers and then moved on to a second-round multiplex PCR. TCRdb used MiXCR to reprocess the multiplex PCR reads, holding one entry per CDR3 protein. The data hold roughly 500,000 distinct CDR3 sequences, with 13% to 15% observed a single time. The sample was blood. The receptors here all came from a woman aged 30 to 39 with Graves' ophthalmopathy.

This clonotype was detected ten times or more. The genes are TRBV7-8 and TRBJ1-2; tentatively, D is TRBD1 (6 bases). The length of the CDR3 is 14 residues. Trimming stripped 5 bases from V and 5 bases from J, with 15 bases between. Germline CDR1 SGHVS, CDR2 FQNEAQ. Here the CDR3 reads CASSPNRVAYGYTF. The DNA for the CDR3 is TGTGCCAGCAGCCCCAACAGGGTAGCTTATGGCTACACCTTC. The whole variable domain, remainder taken from reference TRBV7-8 and TRBJ1-2, is GAGVSQSPRYKVAKRGQDVALRCDPISGHVSLFWYQQALGQGPEFLTYFQNEAQLDKSGLPSDRFFAERPEGSVSTLKIQRTQQEDSAVYLCASSPNRVAYGYTFGSGTRLTVV.

This clonotype was seen many times. The chain combines TRBV20-1 with TRBJ1-2, with D hard to call. This CDR3 contains 14 residues. Germline CDR1 reads DFQATT; CDR2 reads SNEGSKA (reference sequence). The V end lost 7 bases, the J end lost 4 bases, and 19 bases lay between the germline ends. The CDR3 region has the DNA TGCAGTGGCCCCTTGGACCCTCGAGCCTATGGCTACACCTTC. Amino acid sequence: CSGPLDPRAYGYTF.

This clonotype was counted many times. The chain is built from TRBV12-3 or TRBV12-4 and TRBJ2-7, with D maybe TRBD1 (6 bases). Trimming took off 3 bases at V and 3 bases at J, with 9 bases between the two ends. The CDR3 has 13 amino acids. The CDR3 is CASSFQGYYEQYF. In DNA form, the CDR3 reads TGTGCCAGCAGTTTCCAGGGGTACTACGAGCAGTACTTC.

This clonotype was found many times. This chain connects TRBV5-1 to TRBJ2-7; 9 bases agree with TRBD2. CDR3 length: 14 amino acids. Germline V lookup: CDR1 SGHRS, CDR2 YFSETQ. The V gene end was trimmed by 4 bases and the J gene end by 3 bases; junction bases not matched to a gene: 5. CDR3 loop: CASSAGTSFYEQYF. CDR3 sequence (DNA): TGCGCCAGCAGCGCCGGGACTAGCTTCTACGAGCAGTACTTC. Full variable domain (remainder filled in from reference TRBV5-1 and TRBJ2-7): KAGVTQTPRYLIKTRGQQVTLSCSPISGHRSVSWYQQTPGQGLQFLFEYFSETQRNKGNFPGRFSGRQFSNSRSEMNVSTLELGDSALYLCASSAGTSFYEQYFGPGTRLTVT.

This clonotype was seen at least ten times. The genes are TRBV6-5 and TRBJ1-5; D is uncertain. The ends were cut back, 8 bases at V and 2 bases at J, with 25 bases in the middle. This CDR3 has 18 residues. From germline, CDR1 is MNHEY and CDR2 SVGAGI. The CDR3 region has the DNA TGTGCCAGCCCCAAACTTTTTCGTCAGGTCTCCGGCAATCAGCCCCAGCATTTT. Translation gives CASPKLFRQVSGNQPQHF.

This clonotype was recorded many times. The chain has TRBV6-5 and TRBJ2-2; weak D call: TRBD1 (5 bases). Germline values: CDR1 MNHEY, CDR2 SVGAGI. The CDR3 has 15 amino acids. Trimming removed 6 bases from V and 0 bases from J, with 11 bases in between. Here the CDR3 reads CASRTVGANTGELFF. As DNA, the CDR3 is TGTGCCAGCAGAACGGTAGGGGCGAACACCGGGGAGCTGTTTTTT.

The table lists this clonotype with many counts. The V call is TRBV7-9, the J call TRBJ1-6; D perhaps matches TRBD1 (5 bases). Germline V CDR1 and CDR2: SEHNR, FQNEAQ (reference sequence). The V end was cut by 5 bases, the J end by 10 bases, with 18 bases between. This CDR3 has 15 residues. The CDR3 nucleotides read TGTGCCAGCAGCCCGCTTCAAGGCGGGGCCTCACCCCTCCACTTT. It encodes CASSPLQGGASPLHF.

This clonotype was detected many times. This chain uses TRBV6-1 with TRBJ1-1; TRBD1 agrees at 7 bases. CDR1 MNHNS and CDR2 SASEGT come from the germline V gene. The trim removed 4 bases at V and 4 bases at J, leaving 6 bases unmatched. The CDR3 runs to 14 residues. CDR3 residues: CASSGGTVGTEAFF. Here the CDR3 DNA reads TGTGCCAGCAGTGGAGGGACAGTAGGCACTGAAGCTTTCTTT.

This clonotype was observed a single time. A much larger clone differs from this one at a single base, so this may be a read error. This likely comes from a read error, as the CDR3 has no conserved phenylalanine or tryptophan at its end. The gene calls are TRBV6-2 or TRBV6-3 and TRBJ1-5, with 12 bases aligning to TRBD1. The germline gives CDR1 MNHEY, CDR2 SVGEGT. There are 16 residues in the CDR3. V lost 5 bases, J lost 4 bases, and 6 bases stayed unmatched. CDR3 protein: CASSDPGQGANQPQHL. The DNA for the CDR3 is TGTGCCAGCAGTGACCCGGGACAGGGGGCGAATCAGCCCCAGCATTTG.

The genes are TRBV19 and TRBJ1-2; D ambiguous. V dropped 1 base and J dropped 4 bases, with 10 bases sitting between them. This CDR3 has 14 residues. The germline V gene encodes CDR1 LNHDA and CDR2 SQIVND (reference sequence). The CDR3 region is CASSIGSGFYGYTF. CDR3 bases: TGTGCCAGTAGTATAGGGTCCGGATTCTATGGCTACACCTTC.

There are a few counts of this clonotype. The J gene is TRBJ2-5, the V gene TRBV5-1; weak D call: TRBD2 (6 bases). The germline gives CDR1 SGHRS, CDR2 YFSETQ. The V gene lost 0 bases and the J gene lost 8 bases, with 14 bases spanning the gap. The CDR3 is 14 residues long. CDR3 amino acids: CASSLEEGTGTQYF. In nucleotides, the CDR3 is TGCGCCAGCAGCTTGGAGGAGGGGACTGGTACCCAGTACTTC. Filled out from reference TRBV5-1 and TRBJ2-5, the complete variable domain reads KAGVTQTPRYLIKTRGQQVTLSCSPISGHRSVSWYQQTPGQGLQFLFEYFSETQRNKGNFPGRFSGRQFSNSRSEMNVSTLELGDSALYLCASSLEEGTGTQYFGPGTRLLVL.

A note on this clonotype: Compared with germline, one end of the junction differs, possibly owing to a read error. The chain carries TRBV6-5 and TRBJ1-1; no firm D call. The germline V gene has CDR1 MNHEY and CDR2 SVGAGI. The CDR3 is 13 amino acids. The CDR3 nucleotides read TGTGCCAGCAGTTACAGAGGGAGTACTGATGCTTTCTTT. As protein: CASSYRGSTDAFF.

J is TRBJ2-5 and V is TRBV12-3 or TRBV12-4, with D unclear. The CDR3 has 13 amino acids. Trimming took off 6 bases at V and 4 bases at J, with 12 bases between the two ends. The DNA for the CDR3 is TGTGCCAGCAGCCAGACACTCCTAGAGACCCAGTACTTC. Its translation is CASSQTLLETQYF.

The sample holds many counts of this clonotype. The rearrangement joins TRBV6-5 to TRBJ2-7, with TRBD1 matching over 12 bases. V was clipped by 8 bases and J by 5 bases; unmatched bases: 13. CDR3 length: 16 amino acids. Germline V lookup: CDR1 MNHEY, CDR2 SVGAGI. The DNA for the CDR3 is TGTGCCAGCGAGGACCCGGGACAGGGGGCGCCGGACGAGCAGTACTTC. Its protein is CASEDPGQGAPDEQYF.

V gene TRBV2 combines with J gene TRBJ1-1; TRBD1 aligns across 7 bases. Germline V gene lookup returns CDR1 SNHLY and CDR2 FYNNEI. V shed 5 bases and J 8 bases; nucleotides not matched to a gene: 8. CDR3 length equals 13 residues. As DNA, the CDR3 is TGTGCCAGCAGTTTCTCGGGACAGTCCGAAGCTTTCTTT. This gives the protein CASSFSGQSEAFF.

V is TRBV6-2 or TRBV6-3 and J is TRBJ2-7, with a weak D call TRBD1 (5 bases). The V and J ends lost 6 bases and 5 bases respectively, with 8 bases between them. The CDR3 spans 11 residues. Germline lookup yields CDR1 MNHEY and CDR2 SVGEGT. The CDR3 reads CASSGHNEQYF. For the CDR3, the DNA is TGTGCCAGCAGCGGACATAACGAGCAGTACTTC.

This clonotype was seen many times. Sequence at one end of the junction differs from germline and may be a read error. This chain joins TRBV20-1 and TRBJ2-2, with TRBD2 as a possible D gene (7 bases). Germline assignment: CDR1 DFQATT and CDR2 SNEGSKA (reference sequence). This CDR3 comprises 16 residues. The CDR3 reads CSARARGRAGAGELFF. CDR3 DNA: TGCAGTGCCAGAGCAAGGGGGAGGGCCGGTGCCGGGGAGCTGTTTTTT.

This clonotype was counted ten times or more. The CDR3 DNA is TGCAGTGCTCAGATACTAGCGGGGACCCAAGAGACCCAGTACTTC. It specifies CSAQILAGTQETQYF. The chain carries TRBV20-1 and TRBJ2-5, with TRBD2 identical over 10 bases. V shed 5 bases, J shed 1 base, and the junction held 7 bases outside the gene matches. CDR1 DFQATT and CDR2 SNEGSKA come from the germline V gene (reference sequence). The CDR3 spans 15 residues.

This clonotype came up many times. The rearrangement links TRBV19 to TRBJ1-2, with TRBD1 as a possible D gene (5 bases). Trimming pared 6 bases from V and 4 bases from J, leaving 15 bases between. Germline values: CDR1 LNHDA, CDR2 SQIVND (reference sequence). This CDR3 spans 14 amino acids. CDR3 residues: CASSRLVRVYGYTF. DNA for the CDR3: TGTGCCAGTAGCCGCTTGGTCAGGGTCTATGGCTACACCTTC.

Many counts were recorded for this clonotype. The chain carries TRBV2 and TRBJ2-5; 9 nucleotides line up with TRBD2. Germline lookup yields CDR1 SNHLY and CDR2 FYNNEI. The junction had 3 bases not matched to a gene; V was cut back by 6 bases and J by 4 bases. The CDR3 runs 13 residues. The CDR3 region is CASSIAGVETQYF. CDR3 nucleotide sequence: TGTGCCAGCAGCATAGCGGGGGTAGAGACCCAGTACTTC.

This clonotype was detected only a few times. The chain couples TRBV11-2 to TRBJ2-4, with TRBD1 matching 7 bases. CDR1 and CDR2 from the germline V gene are SGHAT and FQNNGV. This CDR3 comprises 15 residues. Trimming took 7 bases from V and 5 from J; bases not matched to a gene: 11. The CDR3 region has the DNA TGTGCCAGCACCCATGTCCAAGGGACAGAAAACATTCAGTACTTC. This gives the protein CASTHVQGTENIQYF.

The CDR3 sequence is CASSFFNSLINEAFF. The CDR3, as DNA: TGTGCCAGCAGTTTTTTCAACAGCCTGATCAATGAAGCTTTCTTT. The V and J genes are TRBV12-3 or TRBV12-4 and TRBJ1-1; D unclear. The CDR3 length is 15 residues. V dropped 3 bases and J dropped 7 bases, with 18 bases sitting between them.